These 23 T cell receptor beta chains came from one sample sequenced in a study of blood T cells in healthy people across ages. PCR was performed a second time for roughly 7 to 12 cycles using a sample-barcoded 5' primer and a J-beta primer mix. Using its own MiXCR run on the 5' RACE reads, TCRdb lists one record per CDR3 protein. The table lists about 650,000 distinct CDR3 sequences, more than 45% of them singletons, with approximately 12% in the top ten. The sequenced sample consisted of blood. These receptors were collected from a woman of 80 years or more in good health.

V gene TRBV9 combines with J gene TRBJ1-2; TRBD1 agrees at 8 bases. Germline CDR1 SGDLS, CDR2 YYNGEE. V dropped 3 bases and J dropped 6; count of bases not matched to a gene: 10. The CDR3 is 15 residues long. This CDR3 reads CASSAIGGQVDGYTF. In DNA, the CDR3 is TGTGCCAGCAGCGCCATAGGGGGACAGGTCGATGGCTACACCTTC. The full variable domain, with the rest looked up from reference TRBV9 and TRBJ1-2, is DSGVTQTPKHLITATGQRVTLRCSPRSGDLSVYWYQQSLDQGLQFLIQYYNGEERAKGNILERFSAQQFPDLHSELNLSSLELGDSALYFCASSAIGGQVDGYTFGSGTRLTVV.

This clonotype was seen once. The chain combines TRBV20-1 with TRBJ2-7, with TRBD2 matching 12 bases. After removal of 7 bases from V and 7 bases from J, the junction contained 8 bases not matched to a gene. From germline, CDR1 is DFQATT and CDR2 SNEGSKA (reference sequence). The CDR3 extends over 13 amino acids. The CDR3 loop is CSGLAGGINEQYF. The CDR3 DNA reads TGCAGTGGGCTAGCGGGAGGGATCAATGAGCAGTACTTC.

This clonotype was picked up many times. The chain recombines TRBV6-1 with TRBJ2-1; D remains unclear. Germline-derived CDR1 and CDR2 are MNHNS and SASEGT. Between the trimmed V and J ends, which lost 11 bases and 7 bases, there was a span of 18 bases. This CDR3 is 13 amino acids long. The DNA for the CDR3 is TGTGCCTCAGGTAAATTTGGCACGAATGAGCAGTTCTTC. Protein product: CASGKFGTNEQFF.

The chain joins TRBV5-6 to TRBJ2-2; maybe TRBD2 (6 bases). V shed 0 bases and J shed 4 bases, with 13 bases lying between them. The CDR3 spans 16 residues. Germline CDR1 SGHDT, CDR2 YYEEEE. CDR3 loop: CASSLVAGTFTGELFF. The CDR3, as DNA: TGTGCCAGCAGCTTGGTGGCAGGGACTTTCACCGGGGAGCTGTTTTTT.

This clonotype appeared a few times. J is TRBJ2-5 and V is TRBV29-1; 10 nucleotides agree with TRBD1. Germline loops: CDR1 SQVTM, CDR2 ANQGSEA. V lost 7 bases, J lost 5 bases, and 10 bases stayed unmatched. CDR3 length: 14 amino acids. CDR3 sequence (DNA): TGCAGCGGCCGCCGGACAGGGGGTAGGGAGACCCAGTACTTC. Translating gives CSGRRTGGRETQYF. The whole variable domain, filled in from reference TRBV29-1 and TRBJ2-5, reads SAVISQKPSRDICQRGTSLTIQCQVDSQVTMMFWYRQQPGQSLTLIATANQGSEATYESGFVIDKFPISRPNLTFSTLTVSNMSPEDSSIYLCSGRRTGGRETQYFGPGTRLLVL.

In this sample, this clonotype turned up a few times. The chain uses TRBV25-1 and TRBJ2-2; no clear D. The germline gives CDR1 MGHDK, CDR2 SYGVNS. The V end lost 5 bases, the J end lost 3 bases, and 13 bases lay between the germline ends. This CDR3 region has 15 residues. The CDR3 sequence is CASSSQAWDTGELFF. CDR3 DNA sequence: TGTGCCAGCAGTTCACAAGCATGGGACACCGGGGAGCTGTTTTTT.

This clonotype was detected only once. CDR3 sequence: CSAPHPLEAYEQYF. The CDR3 coding sequence is TGCAGTGCCCCTCACCCGTTAGAAGCCTACGAGCAGTACTTC. The rearrangement links TRBV20-1 to TRBJ2-7; D unclear. Germline CDR1 is DFQATT and CDR2 is SNEGSKA (reference sequence). Trimming cost V 6 bases and J 2 bases, with 17 bases left between them. There are 14 residues in the CDR3.

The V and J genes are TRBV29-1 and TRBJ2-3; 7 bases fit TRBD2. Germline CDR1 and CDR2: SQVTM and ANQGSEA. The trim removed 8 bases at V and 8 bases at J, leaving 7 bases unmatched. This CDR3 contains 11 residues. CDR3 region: CSTRDYPTQYF. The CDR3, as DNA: TGCAGCACCCGGGACTACCCTACGCAGTATTTT.

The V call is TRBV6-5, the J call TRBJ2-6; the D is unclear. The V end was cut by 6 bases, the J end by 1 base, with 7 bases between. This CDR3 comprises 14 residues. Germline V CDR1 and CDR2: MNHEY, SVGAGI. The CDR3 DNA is TGTGCCAGCAGGGTAATGTCTGGGGCCAACGTCCTGACTTTC. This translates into CASRVMSGANVLTF.

The CDR3: CASSQEQGSVAQPQHF. CDR3 DNA sequence: TGTGCCAGCAGCCAGGAACAGGGTAGTGTCGCTCAGCCCCAGCATTTT. V usage is TRBV4-2 and J usage is TRBJ1-5, with a tentative D call TRBD1 (6 bases). V gave up 3 bases and J gave up 6 bases, with 18 bases separating them. This CDR3 has 16 amino acids. From germline, CDR1 is LGHNA and CDR2 YNFKEQ.

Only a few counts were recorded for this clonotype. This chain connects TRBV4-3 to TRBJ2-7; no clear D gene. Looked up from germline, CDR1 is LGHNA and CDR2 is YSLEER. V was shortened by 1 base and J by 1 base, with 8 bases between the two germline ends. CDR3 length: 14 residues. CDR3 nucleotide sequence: TGCGCCAGCAGCCAAGGACGGATGTCCTACGAGCAGTACTTC. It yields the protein CASSQGRMSYEQYF.

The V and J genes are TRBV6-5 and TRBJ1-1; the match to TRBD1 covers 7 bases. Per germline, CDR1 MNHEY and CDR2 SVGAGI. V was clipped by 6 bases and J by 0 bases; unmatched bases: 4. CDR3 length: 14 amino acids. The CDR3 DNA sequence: TGTGCCAGCAGGGGACAGCCTGTGAACACTGAAGCTTTCTTT. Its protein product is CASRGQPVNTEAFF.

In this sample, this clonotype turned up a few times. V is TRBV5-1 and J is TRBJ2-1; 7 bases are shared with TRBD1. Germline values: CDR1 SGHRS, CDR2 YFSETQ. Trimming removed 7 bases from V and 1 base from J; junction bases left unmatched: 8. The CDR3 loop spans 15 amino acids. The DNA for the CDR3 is TGCGCCAGCGCTATGGTACAGGGGTCCTACAATGAGCAGTTCTTC. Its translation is CASAMVQGSYNEQFF.

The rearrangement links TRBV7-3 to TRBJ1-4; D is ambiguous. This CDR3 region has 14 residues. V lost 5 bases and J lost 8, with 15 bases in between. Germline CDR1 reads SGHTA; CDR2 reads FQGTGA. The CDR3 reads CASSVASAREKLFF. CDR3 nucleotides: TGTGCCAGCAGCGTAGCATCGGCCCGGGAAAAACTGTTTTTT.

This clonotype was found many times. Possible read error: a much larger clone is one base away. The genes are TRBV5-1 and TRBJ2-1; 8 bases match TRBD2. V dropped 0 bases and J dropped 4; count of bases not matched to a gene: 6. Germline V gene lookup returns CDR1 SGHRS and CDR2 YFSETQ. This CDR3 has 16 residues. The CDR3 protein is CASSLGASGPYNEQFF. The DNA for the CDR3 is TGCGCCAGCAGCTTGGGTGCTAGCGGGCCGTACAATGAGCAGTTCTTC. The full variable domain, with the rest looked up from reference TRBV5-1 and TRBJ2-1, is KAGVTQTPRYLIKTRGQQVTLSCSPISGHRSVSWYQQTPGQGLQFLFEYFSETQRNKGNFPGRFSGRQFSNSRSEMNVSTLELGDSALYLCASSLGASGPYNEQFFGPGTRLTVL.

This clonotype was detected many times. The CDR3 DNA sequence: TGTGCCAGCAGTTACCCGGGGCAAGAGACCCAGTACTTC. It is translated as CASSYPGQETQYF. The gene calls are TRBV6-6 and TRBJ2-5; a possible D gene is TRBD2 (5 bases). Germline CDR1 is MNHNY and CDR2 is SVGAGI (reference sequence). The V gene lost 2 bases and the J gene lost 2 bases, with 6 bases spanning the gap. The CDR3 covers 13 residues.

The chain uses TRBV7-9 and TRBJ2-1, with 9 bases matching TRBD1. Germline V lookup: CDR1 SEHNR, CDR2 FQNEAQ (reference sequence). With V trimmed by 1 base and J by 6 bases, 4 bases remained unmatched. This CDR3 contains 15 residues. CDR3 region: CASSLEGTGINEQFF. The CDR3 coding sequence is TGTGCCAGCAGCTTAGAGGGGACAGGGATCAATGAGCAGTTCTTC.

The CDR3: CSVDAQGYEQFF. Here the CDR3 DNA reads TGCAGCGTTGATGCCCAGGGGTATGAGCAGTTCTTC. The chain carries TRBV29-1 and TRBJ2-1; tentative D call: TRBD1 (6 bases). The CDR3 is made up of 12 amino acids. Trimming stripped 3 bases from V and 8 bases from J, with 11 bases between. Germline CDR1 SQVTM, CDR2 ANQGSEA.

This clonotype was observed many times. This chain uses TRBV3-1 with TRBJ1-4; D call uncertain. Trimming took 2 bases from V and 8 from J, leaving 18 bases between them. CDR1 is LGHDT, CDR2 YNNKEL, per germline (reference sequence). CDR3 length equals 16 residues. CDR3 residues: CASSQRRLTRNEKLFF. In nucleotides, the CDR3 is TGTGCCAGCAGCCAAAGGAGACTGACCCGGAACGAAAAACTGTTTTTT.

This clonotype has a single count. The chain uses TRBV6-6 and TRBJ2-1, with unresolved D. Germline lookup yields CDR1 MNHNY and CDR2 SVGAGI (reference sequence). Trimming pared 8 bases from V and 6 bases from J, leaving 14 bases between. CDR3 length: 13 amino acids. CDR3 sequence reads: CASSPLSPNEQFF. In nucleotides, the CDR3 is TGTGCCAGCTCCCCCCTTTCGCCCAATGAGCAGTTCTTC.

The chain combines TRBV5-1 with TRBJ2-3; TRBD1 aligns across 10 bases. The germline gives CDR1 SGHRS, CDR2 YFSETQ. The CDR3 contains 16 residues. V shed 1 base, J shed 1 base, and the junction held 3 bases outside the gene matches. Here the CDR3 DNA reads TGCGCCAGCAGCTTGACCGGGACAGGGGGCACAGATACGCAGTATTTT. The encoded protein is CASSLTGTGGTDTQYF.

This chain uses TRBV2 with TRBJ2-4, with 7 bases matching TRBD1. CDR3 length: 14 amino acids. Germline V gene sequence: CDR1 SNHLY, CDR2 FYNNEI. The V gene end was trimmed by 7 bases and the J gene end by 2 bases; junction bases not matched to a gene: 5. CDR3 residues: CASITTGSKNIQYF. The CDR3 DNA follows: TGTGCCAGCATCACGACAGGGTCCAAAAACATTCAGTACTTC. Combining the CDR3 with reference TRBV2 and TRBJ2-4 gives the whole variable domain EPEVTQTPSHQVTQMGQEVILRCVPISNHLYFYWYRQILGQKVEFLVSFYNNEISEKSEIFDDQFSVERPDGSNFTLKIRSTKLEDSAMYFCASITTGSKNIQYFGAGTRLSVL.

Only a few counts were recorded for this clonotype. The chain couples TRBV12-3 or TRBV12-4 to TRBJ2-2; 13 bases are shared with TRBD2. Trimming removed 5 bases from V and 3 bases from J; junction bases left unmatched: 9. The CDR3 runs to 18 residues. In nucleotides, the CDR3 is TGTGCCAGCAGTCCCGGGACTAGCGGGGTAGCGGACACCGGGGAGCTGTTTTTT. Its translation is CASSPGTSGVADTGELFF.